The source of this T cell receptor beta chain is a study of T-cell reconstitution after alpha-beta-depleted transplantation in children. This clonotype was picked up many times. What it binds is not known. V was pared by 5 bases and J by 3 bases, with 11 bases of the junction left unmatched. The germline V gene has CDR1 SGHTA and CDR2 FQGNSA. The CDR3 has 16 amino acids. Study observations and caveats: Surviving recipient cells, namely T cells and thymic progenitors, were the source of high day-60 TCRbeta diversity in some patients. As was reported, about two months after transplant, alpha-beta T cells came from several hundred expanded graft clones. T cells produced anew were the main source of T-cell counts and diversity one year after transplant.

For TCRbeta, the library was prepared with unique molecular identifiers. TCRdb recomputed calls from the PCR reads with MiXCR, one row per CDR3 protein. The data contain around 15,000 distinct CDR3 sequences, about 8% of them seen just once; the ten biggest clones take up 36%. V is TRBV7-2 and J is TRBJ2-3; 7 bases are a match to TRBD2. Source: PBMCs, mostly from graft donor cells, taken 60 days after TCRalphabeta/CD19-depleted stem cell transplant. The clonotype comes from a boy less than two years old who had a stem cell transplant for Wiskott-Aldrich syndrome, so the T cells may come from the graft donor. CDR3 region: CASSPHRGGRTDTQYF. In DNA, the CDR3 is TGTGCCAGCAGCCCCCATCGGGGAGGGAGGACAGATACGCAGTATTTT.